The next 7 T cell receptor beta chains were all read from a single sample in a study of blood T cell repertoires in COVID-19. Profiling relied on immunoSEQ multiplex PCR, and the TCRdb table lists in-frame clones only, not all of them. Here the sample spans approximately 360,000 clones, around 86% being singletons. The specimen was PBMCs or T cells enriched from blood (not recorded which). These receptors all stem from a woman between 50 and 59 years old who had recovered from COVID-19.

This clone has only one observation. The CDR3 region is CASSGSKEAGNTIYF. The DNA for the CDR3 is TGTGCCAGCAGCGGGAGCAAGGAGGCTGGAAACACCATATATTTT. The chain uses TRBV11-1 and TRBJ1-3; D gene uncertain. Germline CDR1 SGHAT, CDR2 FQDESV (reference sequence). V gave up 5 bases and J gave up 2 bases, with 13 bases separating them. The CDR3 sequence is 15 residues long.

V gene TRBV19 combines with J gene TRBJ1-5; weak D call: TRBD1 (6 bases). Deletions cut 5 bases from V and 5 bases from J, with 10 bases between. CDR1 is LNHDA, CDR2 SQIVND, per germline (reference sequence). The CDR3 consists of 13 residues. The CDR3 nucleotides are TGTGCCAGTAGTTCAGGGGCGCATCAGCCCCAGCATTTT. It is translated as CASSSGAHQPQHF.

The CDR3 DNA reads TGTGCCAGCAGCGAGGTGGGTCAGCCCCAGCATTTT. The encoded protein is CASSEVGQPQHF. The genes are TRBV28 and TRBJ1-5; D gene unclear. This CDR3 comprises 12 residues. The germline V and J ends were trimmed by 6 bases and 6 bases, with 9 bases remaining between them. Germline assignment: CDR1 MDHEN and CDR2 SYDVKM. Full variable domain (outside the CDR3, taken from reference TRBV28 and TRBJ1-5): DVKVTQSSRYLVKRTGEKVFLECVQDMDHENMFWYRQDPGLGLRLIYFSYDVKMKEKGDIPEGYSVSREKKERFSLILESASTNQTSMYLCASSEVGQPQHFGDGTRLSIL.

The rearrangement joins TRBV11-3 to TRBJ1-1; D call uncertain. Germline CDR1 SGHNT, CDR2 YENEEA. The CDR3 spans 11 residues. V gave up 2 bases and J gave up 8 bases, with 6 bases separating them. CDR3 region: CASSLRSEAFF. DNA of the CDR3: TGTGCCAGCAGCTTACGGTCCGAAGCTTTCTTT.

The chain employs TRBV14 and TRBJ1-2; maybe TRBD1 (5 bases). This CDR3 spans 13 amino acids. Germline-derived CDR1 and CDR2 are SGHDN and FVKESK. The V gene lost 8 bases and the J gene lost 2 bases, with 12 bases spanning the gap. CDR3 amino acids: CASGKGANYGYTF. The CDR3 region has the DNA TGTGCCAGCGGCAAAGGGGCAAACTATGGCTACACCTTC.

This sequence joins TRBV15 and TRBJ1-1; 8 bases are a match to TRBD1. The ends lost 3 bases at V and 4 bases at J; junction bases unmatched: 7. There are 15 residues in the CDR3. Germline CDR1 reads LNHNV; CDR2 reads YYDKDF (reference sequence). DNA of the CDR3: TGTGCCACCAGCAGGAATCCAGGGGGCTTCACTGAAGCTTTCTTT. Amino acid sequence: CATSRNPGGFTEAFF.

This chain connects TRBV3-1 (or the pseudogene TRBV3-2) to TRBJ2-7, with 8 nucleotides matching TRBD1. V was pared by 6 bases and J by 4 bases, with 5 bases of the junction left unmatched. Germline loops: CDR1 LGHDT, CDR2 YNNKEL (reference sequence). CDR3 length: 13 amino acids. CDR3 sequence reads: CASSPGQVYEQYF. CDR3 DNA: TGTGCCAGCAGTCCGGGACAGGTGTACGAGCAGTACTTC.